This T cell receptor (beta chain) appears in the sequencing data of a study of blood T cell repertoires in COVID-19. Study overall: In each case, the material was cDNA or gDNA derived from T cells, B-cell-depleted T cells, or PBMCs.

In the original workflow: By means of reference gene primer amplification, nucleated cell counts were estimated. The table came from immunoSEQ multiplex PCR; TCRdb's copy has only in-frame clones and leaves some out. The V and J calls and clone size come from that table; D and trimming were worked out from the DNA. The sample has hundreds of thousands of clones, about 87% seen once. CDR1 and CDR2 from the germline V gene are WSHSY and SAAADI. V was cut by 3 bases and J by 5 bases, with 7 bases left in between. The CDR3 extends over 12 amino acids. The clonotype comes from a woman in her twenties or thirties with COVID-19, enrolled during active disease. Sequenced sample: peripheral blood. J is TRBJ2-5 and V is TRBV10-2, with D perhaps matching TRBD1 (5 bases). In nucleotides, the CDR3 is TGCGCCAGCAGTGATGCAGGGGAGACCCAGTACTTC. Its translation: CASSDAGETQYF.